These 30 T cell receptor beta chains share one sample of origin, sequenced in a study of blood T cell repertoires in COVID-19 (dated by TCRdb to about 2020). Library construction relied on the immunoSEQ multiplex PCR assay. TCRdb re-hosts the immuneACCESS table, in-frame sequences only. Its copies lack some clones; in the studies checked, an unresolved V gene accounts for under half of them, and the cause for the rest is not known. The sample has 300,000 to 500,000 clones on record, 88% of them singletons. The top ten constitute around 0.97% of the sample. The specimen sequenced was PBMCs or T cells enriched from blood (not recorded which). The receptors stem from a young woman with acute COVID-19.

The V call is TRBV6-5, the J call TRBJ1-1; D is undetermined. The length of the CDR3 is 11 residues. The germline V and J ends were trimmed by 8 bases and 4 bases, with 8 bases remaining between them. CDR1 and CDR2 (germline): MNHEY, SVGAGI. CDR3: CASGQATEAFF. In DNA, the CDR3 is TGTGCCAGCGGGCAGGCCACTGAAGCTTTCTTT.

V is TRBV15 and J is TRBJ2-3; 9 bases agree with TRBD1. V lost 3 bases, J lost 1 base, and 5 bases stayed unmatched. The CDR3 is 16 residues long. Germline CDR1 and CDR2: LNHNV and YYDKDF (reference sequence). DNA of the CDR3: TGTGCCACCAGCAGGACACAGGGGGCCGGCACAGATACGCAGTATTTT. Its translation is CATSRTQGAGTDTQYF.

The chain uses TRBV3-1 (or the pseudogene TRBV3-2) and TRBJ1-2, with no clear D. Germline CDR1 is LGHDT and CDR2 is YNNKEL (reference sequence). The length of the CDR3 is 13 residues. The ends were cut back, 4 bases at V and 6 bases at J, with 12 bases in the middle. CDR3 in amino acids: CASSRLSWDGYTF. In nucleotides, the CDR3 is TGTGCCAGCAGCCGACTAAGTTGGGATGGCTACACCTTC.

CDR3 DNA: TGTGCCAGCAGCCTTCTACAGGGGGTGACTGAAGCTTTCTTT. It translates to CASSLLQGVTEAFF. The V call is TRBV7-2, the J call TRBJ1-1; 8 bases fit TRBD1. The CDR3 runs to 14 residues. Germline V gene lookup returns CDR1 SGHTA and CDR2 FQGNSA. The V gene end was trimmed by 5 bases and the J gene end by 5 bases; junction bases not matched to a gene: 7.

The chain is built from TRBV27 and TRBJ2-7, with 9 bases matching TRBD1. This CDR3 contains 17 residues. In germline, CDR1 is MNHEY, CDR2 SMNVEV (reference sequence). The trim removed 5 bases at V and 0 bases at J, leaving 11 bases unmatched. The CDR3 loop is CASSRGAGTGSSYEQYF. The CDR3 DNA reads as TGTGCCAGCAGTAGAGGGGCCGGGACAGGGAGCTCCTACGAGCAGTACTTC.

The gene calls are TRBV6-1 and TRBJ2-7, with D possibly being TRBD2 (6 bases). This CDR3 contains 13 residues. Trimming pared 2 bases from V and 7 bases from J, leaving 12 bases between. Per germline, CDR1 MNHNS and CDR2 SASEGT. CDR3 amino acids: CASSESGRGEQYF. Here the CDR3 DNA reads TGTGCCAGCAGTGAATCGGGCCGGGGGGAGCAGTACTTC.

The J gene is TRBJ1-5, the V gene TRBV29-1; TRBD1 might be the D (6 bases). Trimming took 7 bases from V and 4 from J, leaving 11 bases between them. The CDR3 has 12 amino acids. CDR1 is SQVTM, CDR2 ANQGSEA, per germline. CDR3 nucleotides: TGCAGCGCCGCGGACAGTAATCAGCCCCAGCATTTT. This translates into CSAADSNQPQHF.

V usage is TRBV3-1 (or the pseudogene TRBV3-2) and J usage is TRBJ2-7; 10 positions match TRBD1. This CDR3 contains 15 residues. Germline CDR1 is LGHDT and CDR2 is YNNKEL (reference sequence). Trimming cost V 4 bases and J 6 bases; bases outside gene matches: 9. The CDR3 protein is CASSPRGTGVGEQYF. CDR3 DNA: TGTGCCAGCAGCCCCCGAGGGACAGGGGTAGGCGAGCAGTACTTC.

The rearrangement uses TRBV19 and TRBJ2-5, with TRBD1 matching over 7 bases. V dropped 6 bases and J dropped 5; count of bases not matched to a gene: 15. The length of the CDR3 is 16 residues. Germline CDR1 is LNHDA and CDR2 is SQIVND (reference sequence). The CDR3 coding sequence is TGTGCCAGTAGCCAGGACAGGACTTATTTTGGGGAGACCCAGTACTTC. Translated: CASSQDRTYFGETQYF.

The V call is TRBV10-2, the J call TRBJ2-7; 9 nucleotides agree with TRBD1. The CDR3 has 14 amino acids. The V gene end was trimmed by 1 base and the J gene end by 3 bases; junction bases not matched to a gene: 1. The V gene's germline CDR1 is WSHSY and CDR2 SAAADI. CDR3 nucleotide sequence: TGCGCCAGCAGTGAGTGGGGACAGGGCTACGAGCAGTACTTC. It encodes CASSEWGQGYEQYF.

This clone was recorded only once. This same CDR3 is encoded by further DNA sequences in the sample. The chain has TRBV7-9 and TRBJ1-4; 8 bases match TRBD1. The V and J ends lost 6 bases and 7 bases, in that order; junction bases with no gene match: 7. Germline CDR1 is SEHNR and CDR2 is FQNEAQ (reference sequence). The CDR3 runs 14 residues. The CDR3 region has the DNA TGTGCCAGCAGGCGGCAGGGGGCTGGTGAAAAACTGTTTTTT. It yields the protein CASRRQGAGEKLFF.

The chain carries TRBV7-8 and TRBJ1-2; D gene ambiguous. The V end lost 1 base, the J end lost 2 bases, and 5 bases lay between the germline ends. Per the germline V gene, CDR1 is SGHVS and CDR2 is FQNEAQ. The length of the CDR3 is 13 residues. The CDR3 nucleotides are TGTGCCAGCAGCTTAGGGCAGAACTATGGCTACACCTTC. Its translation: CASSLGQNYGYTF.

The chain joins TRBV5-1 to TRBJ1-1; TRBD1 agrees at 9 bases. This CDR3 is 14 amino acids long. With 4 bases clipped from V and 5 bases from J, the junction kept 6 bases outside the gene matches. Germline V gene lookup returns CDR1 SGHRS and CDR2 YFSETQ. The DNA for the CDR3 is TGCGCCAGCAGCATACAGGGGGCGCGGACTGAAGCTTTCTTT. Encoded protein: CASSIQGARTEAFF.

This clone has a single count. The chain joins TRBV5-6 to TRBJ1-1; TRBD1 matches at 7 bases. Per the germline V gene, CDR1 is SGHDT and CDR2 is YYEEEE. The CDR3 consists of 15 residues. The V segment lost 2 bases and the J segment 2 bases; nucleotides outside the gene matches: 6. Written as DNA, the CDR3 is TGTGCCAGCAGCTTTTCGACAGGGCTTAACACTGAAGCTTTCTTT. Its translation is CASSFSTGLNTEAFF.

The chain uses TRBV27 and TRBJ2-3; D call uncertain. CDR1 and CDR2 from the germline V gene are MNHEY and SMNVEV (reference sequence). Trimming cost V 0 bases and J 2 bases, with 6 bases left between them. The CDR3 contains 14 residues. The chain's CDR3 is CASSLSQLTDTQYF. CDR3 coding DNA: TGTGCCAGCAGTTTATCACAGCTCACAGATACGCAGTATTTT.

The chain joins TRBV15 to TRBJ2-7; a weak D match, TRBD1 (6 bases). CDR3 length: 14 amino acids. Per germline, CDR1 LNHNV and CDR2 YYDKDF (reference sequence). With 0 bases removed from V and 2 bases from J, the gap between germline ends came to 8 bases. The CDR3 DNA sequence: TGTGCCACCAGCAGAGATAAGGGGGCCTACGAGCAGTACTTC. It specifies CATSRDKGAYEQYF. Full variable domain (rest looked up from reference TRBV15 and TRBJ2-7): DAMVIQNPRYQVTQFGKPVTLSCSQTLNHNVMYWYQQKSSQAPKLLFHYYDKDFNNEADTPDNFQSRRPNTSFCFLDIRSPGLGDTAMYLCATSRDKGAYEQYFGPGTRLTVT.

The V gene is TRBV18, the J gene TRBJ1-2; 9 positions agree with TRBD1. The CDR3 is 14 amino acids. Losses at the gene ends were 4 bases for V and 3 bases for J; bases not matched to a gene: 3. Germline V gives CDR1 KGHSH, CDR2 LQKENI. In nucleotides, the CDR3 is TGTGCCAGCTCACTACGACAGGGGGACTATGGCTACACCTTC. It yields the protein CASSLRQGDYGYTF. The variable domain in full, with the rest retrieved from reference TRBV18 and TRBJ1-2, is NAGVMQNPRHLVRRRGQEARLRCSPMKGHSHVYWYRQLPEEGLKFMVYLQKENIIDESGMPKERFSAEFPKEGPSILRIQQVVRGDSAAYFCASSLRQGDYGYTFGSGTRLTVV.

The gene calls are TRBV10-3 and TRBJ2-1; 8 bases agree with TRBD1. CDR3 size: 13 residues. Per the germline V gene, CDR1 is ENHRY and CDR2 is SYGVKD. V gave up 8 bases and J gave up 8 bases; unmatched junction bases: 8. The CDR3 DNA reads TGTGCCATCTCTGCCCAGGGGGCTTATGAGCAGTTCTTC. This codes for CAISAQGAYEQFF.

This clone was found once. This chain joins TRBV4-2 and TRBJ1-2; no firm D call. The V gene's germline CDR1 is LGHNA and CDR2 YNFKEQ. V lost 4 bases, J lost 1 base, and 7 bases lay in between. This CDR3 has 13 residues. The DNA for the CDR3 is TGTGCCAGCAGCCCCGGGATTAACTATGGCTACACCTTC. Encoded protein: CASSPGINYGYTF.

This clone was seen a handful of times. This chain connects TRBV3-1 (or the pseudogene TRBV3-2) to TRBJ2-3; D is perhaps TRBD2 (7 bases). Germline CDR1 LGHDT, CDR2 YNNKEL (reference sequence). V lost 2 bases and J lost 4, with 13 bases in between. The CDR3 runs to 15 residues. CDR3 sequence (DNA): TGTGCCAGCAGCCAAAGTTGGGGGGGCTCAGATACGCAGTATTTT. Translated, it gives CASSQSWGGSDTQYF.

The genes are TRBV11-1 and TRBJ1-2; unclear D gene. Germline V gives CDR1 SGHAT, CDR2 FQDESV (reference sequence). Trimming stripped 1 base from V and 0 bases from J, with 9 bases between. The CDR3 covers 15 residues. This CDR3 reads CASSLGITANYGYTF. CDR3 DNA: TGTGCCAGCAGCTTAGGGATCACAGCTAACTATGGCTACACCTTC.

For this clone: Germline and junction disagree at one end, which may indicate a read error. This chain's CDR3 is CASTQRGLGTEAFF. DNA of the CDR3: TGTGCCAGCACCCAAAGGGGGTTGGGCACTGAAGCTTTCTTT. This sequence joins TRBV3-1 (or the pseudogene TRBV3-2) and TRBJ1-1; D is possibly TRBD1 (6 bases). The germline gives CDR1 LGHDT, CDR2 YNNKEL (reference sequence). This CDR3 region has 14 residues.

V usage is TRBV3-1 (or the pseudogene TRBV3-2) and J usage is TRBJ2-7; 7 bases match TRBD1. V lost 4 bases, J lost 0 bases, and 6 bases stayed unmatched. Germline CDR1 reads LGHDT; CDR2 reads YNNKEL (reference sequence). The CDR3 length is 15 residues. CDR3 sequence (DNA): TGTGCCAGCAGCCCGACAGGGTTTCCCTCCTACGAGCAGTACTTC. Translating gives CASSPTGFPSYEQYF.

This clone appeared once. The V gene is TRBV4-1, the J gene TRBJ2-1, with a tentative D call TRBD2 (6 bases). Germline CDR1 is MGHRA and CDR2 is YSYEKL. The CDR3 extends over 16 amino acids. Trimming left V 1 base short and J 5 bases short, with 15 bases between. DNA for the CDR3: TGCGCCAGCAGCCAAGGGGGAGGAGGGTTGGACAATGAGCAGTTCTTC. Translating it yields CASSQGGGGLDNEQFF.

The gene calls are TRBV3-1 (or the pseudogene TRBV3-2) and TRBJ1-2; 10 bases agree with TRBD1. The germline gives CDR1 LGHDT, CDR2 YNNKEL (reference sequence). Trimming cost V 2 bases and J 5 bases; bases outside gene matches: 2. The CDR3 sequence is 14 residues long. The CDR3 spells CASSQTGQGYGYTF. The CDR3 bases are TGTGCCAGCAGCCAAACGGGACAGGGGTATGGCTACACCTTC.

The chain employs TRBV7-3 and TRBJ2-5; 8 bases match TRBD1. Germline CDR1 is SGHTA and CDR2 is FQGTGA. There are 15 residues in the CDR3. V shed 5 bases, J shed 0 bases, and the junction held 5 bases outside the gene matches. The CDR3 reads CASSRGQAYQETQYF. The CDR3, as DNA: TGTGCCAGCAGCCGGGGACAGGCGTACCAAGAGACCCAGTACTTC.

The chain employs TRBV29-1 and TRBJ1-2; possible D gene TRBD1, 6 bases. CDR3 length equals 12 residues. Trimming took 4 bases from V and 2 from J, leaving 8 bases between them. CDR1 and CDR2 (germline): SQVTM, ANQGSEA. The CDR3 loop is CSVAGHNYGYTF. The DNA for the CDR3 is TGCAGCGTTGCGGGACACAACTATGGCTACACCTTC.

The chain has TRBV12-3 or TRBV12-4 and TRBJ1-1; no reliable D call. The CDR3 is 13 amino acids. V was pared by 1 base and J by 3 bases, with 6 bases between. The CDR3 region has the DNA TGTGCCAGCAGTTTAGACGGGTACACTGAAGCTTTCTTT. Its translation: CASSLDGYTEAFF.

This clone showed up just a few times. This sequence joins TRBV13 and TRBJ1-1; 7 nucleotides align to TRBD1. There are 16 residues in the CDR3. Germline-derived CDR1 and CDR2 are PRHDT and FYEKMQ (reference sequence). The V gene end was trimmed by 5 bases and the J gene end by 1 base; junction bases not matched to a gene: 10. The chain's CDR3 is CASSAYSGTANTEAFF. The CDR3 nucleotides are TGTGCCAGCAGCGCGTACTCCGGGACAGCGAACACTGAAGCTTTCTTT.

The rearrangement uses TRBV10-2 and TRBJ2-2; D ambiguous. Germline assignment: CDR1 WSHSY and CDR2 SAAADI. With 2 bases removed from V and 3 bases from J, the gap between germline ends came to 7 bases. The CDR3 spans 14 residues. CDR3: CASSERGHTGELFF. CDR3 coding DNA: TGCGCCAGCAGTGAGCGAGGTCACACCGGGGAGCTGTTTTTT.